This T cell receptor (beta chain) was documented in a study of response to subunit inactivated influenza vaccine. This clonotype was detected many times. Its target is not known. MiXCR, applied by TCRdb to the RT-PCR reads, yields one record per CDR3 protein. The sample holds 170,000 or so distinct CDR3 sequences; about 10% are singletons and the top ten take roughly 36%. Whole-study findings and limits: T cells newly recruited by each seasonal influenza vaccination are few, the authors suggested.

The germline V gene encodes CDR1 SGDLS and CDR2 YYNGEE. J gave up 5 bases and V 4 bases, and 6 bases lay outside the gene matches. There are 14 residues in the CDR3. The rearrangement joins TRBV9 to TRBJ2-7; the match to TRBD2 covers 10 bases. The TCR comes from a man aged 45 to 75 who received an inactivated influenza vaccine. Sequencing was performed on CD8+ T cells sorted from PBMCs, taken roughly 24 months after vaccination. Here the CDR3 DNA reads TGTGCCAGCAGCCTTAGCGGGAGGTACGACGAGCAGTACTTC. Protein sequence: CASSLSGRYDEQYF.